This is a list of T cell receptor beta chains from one sample in a study of cytomegalovirus exposure and HLA in healthy donors. The table came from immunoSEQ multiplex PCR; TCRdb's copy has only in-frame clones and leaves some out. Among about 94,000 clones listed, about four fifths were seen once. Source material: PBMCs. Source of these receptors: a human donor in good health. CDR3s include the opening cysteine and the closing phenylalanine or tryptophan. D genes are given only for firm matches. Clone size is shown for a subset of rows, as once, few, many or a class of expanded clone.

TRBJ2-2 . . TRBV21-1 CASSKGPRRTPNTGELFF TGTGCCAGCAGCAAAGGGCCCAGGCGGACACCAAACACCGGGGAGCTGTTTTTT
TRBJ2-7 . TRBD1 TRBV7-9 CASSLPGTDFYEQYF TGTGCCAGCAGCCTTCCCGGGACAGACTTCTACGAGCAGTACTTC
TRBJ1-2 . TRBD1 TRBV19 CASIPVGTGGGLYGYTF TGTGCCAGTATTCCAGTGGGGACAGGGGGCGGTCTCTATGGCTACACCTTC
TRBJ2-3 few TRBD2 TRBV19 CASSPPGLAGLDTQYF TGTGCCAGTAGTCCCCCGGGACTAGCTGGATTAGATACGCAGTATTTT
TRBJ2-5 . TRBD2 TRBV9 CASSVASLAGGQETQYF TGTGCCAGCAGCGTAGCTTCCCTAGCGGGGGGCCAAGAGACCCAGTACTTC
TRBJ2-1 . . TRBV7-9 CASSPAEWGYNEQFF TGTGCCAGCAGTCCAGCGGAGTGGGGTTACAATGAGCAGTTCTTC
TRBJ1-1 few TRBD1 TRBV27 CASSLSGQGLNTEAFF TGTGCCAGCAGTTTATCCGGACAGGGCCTGAACACTGAAGCTTTCTTT
TRBJ1-1 few TRBD1 TRBV19 CASSPPQGGRTEAFF TGTGCCAGTAGTCCCCCACAGGGGGGACGGACTGAAGCTTTCTTT
TRBJ2-3 . . TRBV29-1 CSQRGGPSDTQYF TGCAGCCAGCGCGGAGGGCCCTCAGATACGCAGTATTTT
TRBJ1-4 . . TRBV5-1 CASSPSANEKLFF TGCGCCAGCAGCCCCTCGGCTAATGAAAAACTGTTTTTT
TRBJ2-2 . . TRBV27 CASSDRPTGAGELFF TGTGCCAGCAGCGACAGACCGACAGGCGCCGGGGAGCTGTTTTTT